A single sample gave rise to the 12 T cell receptor beta chains below, sequenced in a study of T cell repertoires in cytomegalovirus infection. Each CDR3 protein is one row after TCRdb ran MiXCR on the reads. The sample has hundreds of thousands of distinct CDR3 sequences, approximately 24% seen once. Sequencing input: CD8+ T cells from PBMCs. Receptor source: a human donor in good health (CMV status not recorded). Some clones in this sample may be carry-over from other donors' samples.

This clonotype has only a few counts. The V call is TRBV7-6, the J call TRBJ1-5; D perhaps matches TRBD1 (6 bases). Germline-derived CDR1 and CDR2 are SGHVS and FNYEAQ. The V gene lost 1 base and the J gene lost 9 bases, with 19 bases spanning the gap. The CDR3 totals 16 residues. The CDR3 bases are TGTGCCAGCAGCTTAGACCGCGACAGGTCCCCGCGGCCCCAGCATTTT. Translating it yields CASSLDRDRSPRPQHF.

This clonotype was seen at least ten times. The chain uses TRBV7-6 and TRBJ1-1; D is ambiguous. The germline V gene has CDR1 SGHVS and CDR2 FNYEAQ. This CDR3 is built from 14 residues. With 1 base removed from V and 8 bases from J, the gap between germline ends came to 14 bases. CDR3 region: CASSLGGFPTEAFF. CDR3 DNA sequence: TGTGCCAGCAGCTTAGGAGGTTTCCCCACCGAAGCTTTCTTT.

V is TRBV2 and J is TRBJ2-7; D could derive from TRBD1 or TRBD2 (5 bases each). V was cut by 1 base and J by 1 base, with 11 bases left in between. The CDR3 is made up of 15 amino acids. The germline V gene has CDR1 SNHLY and CDR2 FYNNEI. The CDR3 loop reads CASSEVGTPSYEQYF. CDR3 DNA sequence: TGTGCCAGCAGTGAAGTCGGGACGCCTTCCTACGAGCAGTACTTC.

This clonotype was seen only a few times. The chain has TRBV6-6 and TRBJ2-7; TRBD2 matches 9 bases. Germline V gives CDR1 MNHNY, CDR2 SVGAGI (reference sequence). V was clipped by 3 bases and J by 6 bases; unmatched bases: 9. The CDR3 spans 15 residues. The DNA of the CDR3 is TGTGCCAGCAGTTATCTAGGCGGGGGGGGAGGCGAGCAGTACGTC. This translates into CASSYLGGGGGEQYV.

This chain joins TRBV6-5 and TRBJ1-1; maybe TRBD1 (6 bases). Looked up from germline, CDR1 is MNHEY and CDR2 is SVGAGI. This CDR3 has 14 amino acids. The V end was cut by 2 bases, the J end by 3 bases, with 10 bases between. Here the CDR3 reads CASSYLRGYTEAFF. CDR3 DNA: TGTGCCAGCAGTTACCTCAGGGGATACACTGAAGCTTTCTTT.

J is TRBJ2-7 and V is TRBV7-9; D unclear. CDR3 length: 12 amino acids. Per germline, CDR1 SEHNR and CDR2 FQNEAQ (reference sequence). Trimming stripped 5 bases from V and 2 bases from J, with 7 bases between. The CDR3 reads CASSKIPYEQYV. CDR3 nucleotides: TGTGCCAGCAGCAAAATCCCCTACGAGCAGTACGTC.

This clonotype was found a few times. This rearrangement joins TRBV28 to TRBJ2-3, with unresolved D. CDR3 size: 15 residues. Trimming left V 2 bases short and J 4 bases short, with 13 bases between. CDR1 and CDR2 from the germline V gene are MDHEN and SYDVKM. CDR3 coding DNA: TGTGCCAGCAGTTTAAGGTCCCTCCGGCCAGATACGCAGTATTTT. Its protein product is CASSLRSLRPDTQYF.

V gene TRBV28 combines with J gene TRBJ2-7; 7 bases match TRBD1. The germline V gene has CDR1 MDHEN and CDR2 SYDVKM. The J segment lost 4 bases and the V segment lost 7 bases, leaving 7 bases of the junction unmatched. The CDR3 spans 13 residues. CDR3 bases: TGTGCCAGCATCCCGGGACAGTTGTACGAGCAGTACGTC. Protein sequence: CASIPGQLYEQYV.

This clonotype has at least ten counts. The chain couples TRBV7-6 to TRBJ1-2; 9 positions match TRBD1. The germline gives CDR1 SGHVS, CDR2 FNYEAQ. The CDR3 is 14 residues long. J lost 5 bases, V lost 2 bases, and 3 bases had no gene match. The CDR3 reads CASSLSGQGYGYTF. Here the CDR3 DNA reads TGTGCCAGCAGCTTATCGGGACAGGGTTATGGCTACACCTTC.

This clonotype was seen just once. This chain links TRBV19 with TRBJ1-5; 8 bases line up with TRBD1. Germline CDR1 reads LNHDA; CDR2 reads SQIVND (reference sequence). CDR3 length equals 14 residues. V was clipped by 7 bases and J by 3 bases; unmatched bases: 5. The CDR3 DNA follows: TGTGCCAGTACCTCGGACAGGGTCAATCAGCCCCAGCATTTT. This gives the protein CASTSDRVNQPQHF.

The rearrangement joins TRBV12-3 or TRBV12-4 to TRBJ1-3, with unresolved D. The CDR3 spans 11 residues. Trimming took off 6 bases at V and 6 bases at J, with 6 bases between the two ends. Written as DNA, the CDR3 is TGTGCCAGCAGGATCCAAAACACCATATATTTT. It yields the protein CASRIQNTIYF.

This clonotype was observed a few times. This sequence joins TRBV20-1 and TRBJ2-7; 7 bases fit TRBD2. Germline loops: CDR1 DFQATT, CDR2 SNEGSKA (reference sequence). The J segment lost 2 bases and the V segment lost 3 bases, leaving 4 bases of the junction unmatched. The CDR3 is 13 amino acids. This chain's CDR3 is CSARTSQTYEQYV. CDR3 in DNA: TGCAGTGCTAGGACTAGCCAAACCTACGAGCAGTACGTC.